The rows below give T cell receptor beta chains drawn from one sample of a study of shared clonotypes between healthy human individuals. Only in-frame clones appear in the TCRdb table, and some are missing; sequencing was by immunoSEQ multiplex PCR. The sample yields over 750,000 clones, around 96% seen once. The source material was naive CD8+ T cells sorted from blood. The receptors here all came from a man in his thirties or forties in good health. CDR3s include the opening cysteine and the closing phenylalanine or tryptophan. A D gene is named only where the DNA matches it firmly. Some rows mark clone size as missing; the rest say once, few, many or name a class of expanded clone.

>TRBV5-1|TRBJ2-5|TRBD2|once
TGCGCCAGCAGCTTGGCCGGGAGGGCCCTAGAGACCCAGTACTTC
CASSLAGRALETQYF
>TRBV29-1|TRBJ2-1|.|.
TGCAGCGTTGCACTAGCGAGAGGGGGGTTCTTC
CSVALARGGFF
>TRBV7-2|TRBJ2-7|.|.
TGTGCCAGCAGCTTCAACTACGAGCAGTACTTC
CASSFNYEQYF
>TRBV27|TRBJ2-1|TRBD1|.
TGTGCCAGCAGTCCCAGGACAGGGACCTACAATGAGCAGTTCTTC
CASSPRTGTYNEQFF
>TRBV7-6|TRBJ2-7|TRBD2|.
TGTGCCAGCTCCGGACTAGCGGCTTCCTACGAGCAGTACTTC
CASSGLAASYEQYF
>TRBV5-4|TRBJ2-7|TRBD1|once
TGTGCCAGCAGCTTTGGGACAGCATCCGAGCAGTACTTC
CASSFGTASEQYF
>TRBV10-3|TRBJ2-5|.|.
TGTGCCATCAGTGAGGGGCCAGGGGCGTACCAAGAGACCCAGTACTTC
CAISEGPGAYQETQYF
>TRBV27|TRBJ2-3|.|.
TGTGCCAGCGGCCGGGCCCTTTTCACAGATACGCAGTATTTT
CASGRALFTDTQYF
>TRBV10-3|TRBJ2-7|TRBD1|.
TGTTCCATCAGTGACAGCCTCAGGGGGCGCGGGTACGAGCAGTACTTC
CSISDSLRGRGYEQYF
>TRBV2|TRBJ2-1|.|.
TGTGCCAGCAGGACTAGGGACCAACTTTACAATGAGCAGTTCTTC
CASRTRDQLYNEQFF
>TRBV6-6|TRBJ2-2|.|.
TGTGCCAGCACCCTGGGGGGAACCGGGGAGCTGTTTTTT
CASTLGGTGELFF
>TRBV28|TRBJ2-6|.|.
TGTGCCAGCACCCAAGGCAGGGATGGGGCCAACGTCCTGACTTTC
CASTQGRDGANVLTF
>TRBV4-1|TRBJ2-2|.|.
TGCGCCAGCAGCCTCGGGATTGGCGCCGGGGAGCTGTTTTTT
CASSLGIGAGELFF
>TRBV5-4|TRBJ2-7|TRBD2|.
TGTGCCAGCAGCTTGGTCGGGGGGGACGAGCAGTACTTC
CASSLVGGDEQYF